This T cell receptor beta chain was recovered during a study of vaccination effects on CD4 cells after COVID-19. Study results and limitations: Cross-reactivity toward common cold coronaviruses was confined to only 1 of 255 vaccine-induced clones in healthy vaccinees. Whether induced by infection or by vaccine, clones showed marked clonal contraction late after vaccination.

In regard to this clone: Its antigen is not known.

Sequenced by immunoSEQ multiplex PCR; TCRdb stores in-frame clones only, minus some. The repertoire has more than 60,000 clones, around two thirds of them found once; the top ten carry 2% to 2.5%. Following 10 days of culture, CD4+ T cells were isolated. Every participant took two doses of the BNT162b2 or mRNA-1273 vaccine. On days 3 and 7, fresh IL-2 medium replaced half the medium. V lost 0 bases to trimming and J lost 4 bases, with 6 bases between them. The CDR3 is made up of 13 amino acids. Germline loops: CDR1 SGHRS, CDR2 YFSETQ. The TCR originated in a human donor who received a COVID-19 vaccine. Specimen: CD4+ T cells from PBMCs cultured without peptide, collected after COVID-19 vaccination. This rearrangement joins TRBV5-1 to TRBJ2-3; unclear D gene. CDR3 protein: CASSLVLADTQYF. CDR3 bases: TGCGCCAGCAGCTTGGTTTTAGCAGATACGCAGTATTTT.